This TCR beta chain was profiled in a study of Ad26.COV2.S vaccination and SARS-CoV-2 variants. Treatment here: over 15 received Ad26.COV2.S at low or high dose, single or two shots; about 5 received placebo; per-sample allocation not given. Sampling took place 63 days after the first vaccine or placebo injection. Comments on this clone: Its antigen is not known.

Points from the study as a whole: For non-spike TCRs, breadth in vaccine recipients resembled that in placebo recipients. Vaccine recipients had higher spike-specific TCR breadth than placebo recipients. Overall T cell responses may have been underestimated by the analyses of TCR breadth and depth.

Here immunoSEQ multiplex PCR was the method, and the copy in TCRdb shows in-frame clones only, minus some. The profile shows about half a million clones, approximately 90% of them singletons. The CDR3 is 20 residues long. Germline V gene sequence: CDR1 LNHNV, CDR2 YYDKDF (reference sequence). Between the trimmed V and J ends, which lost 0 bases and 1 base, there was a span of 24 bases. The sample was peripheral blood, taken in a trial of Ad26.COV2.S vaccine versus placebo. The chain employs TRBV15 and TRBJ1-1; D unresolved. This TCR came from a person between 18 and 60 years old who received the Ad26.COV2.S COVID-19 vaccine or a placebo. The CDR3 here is CATSRETRTGTARKNTEAFF. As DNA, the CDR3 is TGTGCCACCAGCAGAGAAACGAGGACGGGAACAGCAAGAAAGAACACTGAAGCTTTCTTT.